This TCR beta chain was recovered during a study of tumour-infiltrating T cells in Burkitt lymphoma. Study-level information: Productive clonality predicted overall and progression-free survival.

Generated by immunoSEQ multiplex PCR, the TCRdb table keeps only in-frame clones and is missing some. Altogether 11,000 to 15,000 clones are present, roughly 80% being singletons, with the ten largest covering about 7.7%. This receptor was taken from a human donor with diffuse large B-cell lymphoma. Material for sequencing was tumor tissue.

CDR3 protein: CASRQTGDQPQHF. CDR3 in DNA: TGTGCCAGTAGGCAGACAGGGGATCAGCCCCAGCATTTT. V usage is TRBV19 and J usage is TRBJ1-5; 8 positions match TRBD1. Unmatched junction bases numbered 3, after V lost 6 bases and J lost 5 bases. The length of the CDR3 is 13 residues. Germline CDR1 is LNHDA and CDR2 is SQIVND (reference sequence).